One TCR beta chain is described in this entry. Original analysis: Because ImmunoSEQ provided only junction sequences with no quality scores, the filtering differed. Produced via immunoSEQ multiplex PCR; TCRdb's table is partial and in-frame only. Clone size and the V and J calls come from that table; the DNA yielded D and trimming. The sample consists of approximately 470,000 clones, more than 75% of them appearing once. The CDR3 is 15 amino acids. Trimming shortened V by 6 bases and J by 2 bases, and 14 bases separated the two germline ends. Per the germline V gene, CDR1 is SGHTA and CDR2 is FQGNSA. The data belong to a study of shared clonotypes between healthy human individuals.

The gene calls are TRBV7-2 and TRBJ1-5, with TRBD1 as a possible D gene (5 bases). The source material was PBMCs. The TCR was taken from a woman aged 40 to 50 in good health. Some clones in this sample may be carry-over from other donors' samples. CDR3 DNA sequence: TGTGCCAGCAGTGTGGCAGGGAGGGGCAATCAGCCCCAGCATTTT. It yields the protein CASSVAGRGNQPQHF.